This TCR beta chain was observed in a study of regulatory T cells. The CDR3 consists of 13 residues. Between the trimmed V and J ends, which lost 0 bases and 2 bases, there was a span of 4 bases. Germline V gives CDR1 SGHNT, CDR2 YENEEA. The primer mix had 52 TRBV and 13 TRBJ primers. Here immunoSEQ multiplex PCR was the method, and the copy in TCRdb shows in-frame clones only, minus some. The sample holds 2,000 to 2,500 clones; around 64% are singletons and the top ten take about 30%. The chain joins TRBV11-3 to TRBJ1-1, with no clear D. Sequencing was done on a sample of CD8+ T cells sorted from blood. This sequence originates from a person aged 30 to 40 with CD3G deficiency. The CDR3 region has the DNA TGTGCCAGCAGCTTAGAGACTAACACTGAAGCTTTCTTT. It encodes CASSLETNTEAFF. Filled out from reference TRBV11-3 and TRBJ1-1, the complete variable domain reads EAGVVQSPRYKIIEKKQPVAFWCNPISGHNTLYWYLQNLGQGPELLIRYENEEAVDDSQLPKDRFSAERLKGVDSTLKIQPAELGDSAVYLCASSLETNTEAFFGQGTRLTVV.